This T cell receptor beta chain was identified in a study of blood T cell repertoires in COVID-19. Study-wide background: Sample material is recorded as cDNA or gDNA derived from T cells, B-cell-depleted T cells, or PBMCs.

The authors' processing: For nucleated cells, counts were estimated from reference gene primer amplification. Using immunoSEQ multiplex PCR, the repertoire was profiled, and TCRdb retains in-frame clones only, with some absent. D and trimming were read from the DNA, whereas the V and J calls and clone size are those reported in that table. This table holds approximately 300,000 clones, roughly 84% found once. The CDR3 contains 13 residues. V was pared by 3 bases and J by 6 bases, with 12 bases between. CDR1 GTSNPN and CDR2 SVGIG come from the germline V gene (reference sequence). This clonotype was sampled from a man aged 45-65 years with active or convalescent COVID-19. The chain joins TRBV30 to TRBJ1-5, with D tentatively TRBD1 (6 bases). Sequencing was carried out using peripheral blood. CDR3 protein: CAWSVLGGQPQHF. The CDR3 nucleotides are TGTGCCTGGAGCGTCTTAGGGGGTCAGCCCCAGCATTTT. The whole variable domain, remainder taken from reference TRBV30 and TRBJ1-5, is SQTIHQWPATLVQPVGSPLSLECTVEGTSNPNLYWYRQAAGRGLQLLFYSVGIGQISSEVPQNLSASRPQDRQFILSSKKLLLSDSGFYLCAWSVLGGQPQHFGDGTRLSIL.